This TCR beta chain is drawn from a study of blood T cell repertoires in COVID-19. Here immunoSEQ multiplex PCR was the method, and the copy in TCRdb shows in-frame clones only, minus some. The repertoire holds a few hundred thousand clones, around 85% seen once, with 1.5% to 2% in the top ten. V was pared by 3 bases and J by 5 bases, with 3 bases of the junction left unmatched. Per the germline V gene, CDR1 is SGDLS and CDR2 is YYNGEE. The CDR3 totals 13 residues. Sequencing was carried out using PBMCs or T cells enriched from blood (not recorded which). The sequence was obtained from a woman in her forties or fifties who had recovered from COVID-19. This chain links TRBV9 with TRBJ1-1, with 8 bases aligning to TRBD1. This chain's CDR3 is CASSETGETEAFF. The CDR3 DNA sequence: TGTGCCAGCAGCGAGACAGGGGAAACTGAAGCTTTCTTT.